The clone carrying this T cell receptor (beta chain) was counted a few times. Its specificity is not known. This sample was included in a study of response to subunit inactivated influenza vaccine. Broader study findings: Seasonal influenza vaccination, on each occasion, was suggested by the authors to recruit few new T cells.

TCRdb fed the RT-PCR reads into MiXCR, producing one record per CDR3 protein. The sample has 800,000 to 1,000,000 distinct CDR3 sequences, around 20% seen once. Germline lookup yields CDR1 MNHNS and CDR2 SASEGT. The CDR3 extends over 15 amino acids. V shed 0 bases and J shed 4 bases, with 12 bases lying between them. The chain uses TRBV6-1 and TRBJ1-2; D ambiguous. The receptor comes from a man aged 50 or older who received an inactivated influenza vaccine. Material: PBMCs from blood, obtained approximately 5 days after vaccination. Written as DNA, the CDR3 is TGTGCCAGCAGTGAAGCGCGACTCTCCGCCTATGGCTACACCTTC. This codes for CASSEARLSAYGYTF.